Listed here are 23 T cell receptor beta chains from one sample, sequenced in a study of control samples from healthy donors and cancer patients. TCRdb's table, derived via immunoSEQ multiplex PCR, lists solely in-frame clones and lacks some. Of 150,000 or so clones listed, 90% to 95% were seen once; the top ten hold about 4%. The sequencing input was blood. The receptors come from a woman aged 55-70 years in good health.

This chain uses TRBV1 with TRBJ1-2; TRBD1 is the table's D call and was not checked against the DNA. TRBV1 is termed a pseudogene. The CDR3 sequence is 15 residues long. This CDR3 reads CTSSQKTGSFYGYTF. In DNA, the CDR3 is TGCACCAGCAGCCAAAAGACAGGATCCTTCTATGGCTACACCTTC.

This rearrangement joins TRBV27 to TRBJ2-6; TRBD1 might be the D (6 bases). Germline V gene data show CDR1 as MNHEY and CDR2 as SMNVEV (reference sequence). The ends were cut back, 7 bases at V and 0 bases at J, with 25 bases in the middle. The CDR3 sequence is 20 residues long. DNA of the CDR3: TGTGCCAGCACCAAATACGTTGGGGGCTCCATGGTCTCTGGGGCCAACGTCCTGACTTTC. This encodes CASTKYVGGSMVSGANVLTF.

The CDR3 DNA is TGTGCCAGCTCAAACGGAGAGGACACTGAAGCTTTCTTT. Translating it yields CASSNGEDTEAFF. This sequence joins TRBV18 and TRBJ1-1; D unresolved. The ends were cut back, 5 bases at V and 3 bases at J, with 10 bases in the middle. CDR1 KGHSH and CDR2 LQKENI come from the germline V gene. The CDR3 has 13 amino acids.

The chain couples TRBV7-2 to TRBJ1-4; D gene unclear. Germline V gene sequence: CDR1 SGHTA, CDR2 FQGNSA. Deletions cut 5 bases from V and 4 bases from J, with 14 bases between. The CDR3 spans 15 residues. The CDR3 sequence: CASSPNRAFNEKLFF. DNA for the CDR3: TGTGCCAGCAGCCCAAACCGGGCCTTTAATGAAAAACTGTTTTTT. The variable domain in full, completed from reference TRBV7-2 and TRBJ1-4, reads GAGVSQSPSNKVTEKGKDVELRCDPISGHTALYWYRQSLGQGLEFLIYFQGNSAPDKSGLPSDRFSAERTGGSVSTLTIQRTQQEDSAVYLCASSPNRAFNEKLFFGSGTQLSVL.

The CDR3 bases are TGTGCCAGCAGCCCGACAGGGAGGGGAAACACCATATATTTT. Translated, it gives CASSPTGRGNTIYF. The chain uses TRBV3-1 (or the pseudogene TRBV3-2) and TRBJ1-3; 7 bases are shared with TRBD1. Per the germline V gene, CDR1 is LGHDT and CDR2 is YNNKEL (reference sequence). There are 14 residues in the CDR3. The V gene end was trimmed by 4 bases and the J gene end by 4 bases; junction bases not matched to a gene: 4.

The J gene is TRBJ2-7, the V gene TRBV18; D unclear. CDR1 KGHSH and CDR2 LQKENI come from the germline V gene. The V end lost 0 bases, the J end lost 3 bases, and 9 bases lay between the germline ends. CDR3 length: 14 residues. The CDR3 nucleotides are TGTGCCAGCTCACCACCCACAGAAAGCTACGAGCAGTACTTC. Protein: CASSPPTESYEQYF.

Note on this clone: In the same sample, other DNA sequences code for this CDR3. V usage is TRBV6-5 and J usage is TRBJ1-5, with D possibly TRBD1 on 5 matching bases. Looked up from germline, CDR1 is MNHEY and CDR2 is SVGAGI. The CDR3 contains 14 residues. Trimming shortened V by 0 bases and J by 6 bases, and 9 bases separated the two germline ends. CDR3 nucleotides: TGTGCCAGCAGTTACTCGGGGGGTAGTCAGCCCCAGCATTTT. Translating it yields CASSYSGGSQPQHF.

The chain couples TRBV18 to TRBJ2-2, with TRBD2 identical over 8 bases. The ends lost 3 bases at V and 7 bases at J; junction bases unmatched: 13. The CDR3 totals 17 residues. Germline V gives CDR1 KGHSH, CDR2 LQKENI. Here the CDR3 reads CASSPTVPGLGGGELFF. CDR3 nucleotides: TGTGCCAGCTCACCTACTGTTCCGGGACTAGGAGGCGGGGAGCTGTTTTTT. Complete variable domain (other parts from reference TRBV18 and TRBJ2-2): NAGVMQNPRHLVRRRGQEARLRCSPMKGHSHVYWYRQLPEEGLKFMVYLQKENIIDESGMPKERFSAEFPKEGPSILRIQQVVRGDSAAYFCASSPTVPGLGGGELFFGEGSRLTVL.

The chain uses TRBV19 and TRBJ2-3; 7 bases are a match to TRBD2. The germline CDR1 and CDR2 sequences are LNHDA and SQIVND (reference sequence). The CDR3 has 19 residues. V gave up 2 bases and J gave up 2 bases; unmatched junction bases: 16. Here the CDR3 reads CASSISFGGYQKITDTQYF. For the CDR3, the DNA is TGTGCCAGTAGTATAAGTTTCGGGGGGTACCAAAAGATCACAGATACGCAGTATTTT.

The J gene is TRBJ1-1, the V gene TRBV9; D perhaps matches TRBD1 (6 bases). This CDR3 region has 14 residues. V gave up 4 bases and J gave up 3 bases, with 13 bases separating them. The germline gives CDR1 SGDLS, CDR2 YYNGEE. In DNA form, the CDR3 reads TGTGCCAGCAGCCCTTCGTGGACAGACACTGAAGCTTTCTTT. Translated, it gives CASSPSWTDTEAFF.

V usage is TRBV5-5 and J usage is TRBJ1-1; D is possibly TRBD1 (6 bases). The CDR3 spans 15 residues. V was cut by 4 bases and J by 0 bases, with 13 bases left in between. CDR1 is SGHKS and CDR2 is YYEKEE in the germline V gene (reference sequence). The CDR3 reads CASSERTVMNTEAFF. The CDR3 bases are TGTGCCAGCAGCGAGAGGACAGTGATGAACACTGAAGCTTTCTTT.

The chain uses TRBV10-3 and TRBJ2-3; D gene ambiguous. The germline V gene encodes CDR1 ENHRY and CDR2 SYGVKD. The CDR3 runs to 12 residues. Between the trimmed V and J ends, which lost 10 bases and 6 bases, there was a span of 14 bases. The CDR3 loop is CATGDRLDTQYF. In DNA form, the CDR3 reads TGTGCCACCGGCGACCGGCTGGATACGCAGTATTTT.

This rearrangement joins TRBV10-1 to TRBJ2-2, with D uncertain. CDR3 length: 12 residues. In germline, CDR1 is WNHNN, CDR2 SYGVQD (reference sequence). Between the trimmed V and J ends, which lost 5 bases and 8 bases, there was a span of 9 bases. In DNA, the CDR3 is TGCGCCAGCAGTACTTACGGGGGGGAGCTGTTTTTT. Translated, it gives CASSTYGGELFF.

The chain combines TRBV18 with TRBJ2-3; 9 bases agree with TRBD2. From germline, CDR1 is KGHSH and CDR2 LQKENI. This CDR3 has 15 amino acids. J lost 2 bases, V lost 6 bases, and 6 bases had no gene match. In DNA form, the CDR3 reads TGTGCCAGCTCGTCTCTAGCGGGGTACACAGATACGCAGTATTTT. Encoded protein: CASSSLAGYTDTQYF.

The chain has TRBV6-1 and TRBJ2-7; D not resolved. CDR1 MNHNS and CDR2 SASEGT come from the germline V gene. V was shortened by 3 bases and J by 2 bases, with 8 bases between the two germline ends. This CDR3 region has 13 residues. The CDR3 loop is CASSDRTTYEQYF. The CDR3 DNA follows: TGTGCCAGCAGTGACCGGACCACCTACGAGCAGTACTTC.

This clone was recorded once. The chain is built from TRBV18 and TRBJ2-1; no firm D call. CDR3 length: 13 residues. Germline V gene sequence: CDR1 KGHSH, CDR2 LQKENI. V was clipped by 0 bases and J by 12 bases, with 12 bases between them. The CDR3 DNA follows: TGTGCCAGCTCACCACCTTTCCCCATTGTGCAGTTCTTC. Amino acid sequence: CASSPPFPIVQFF.

The chain uses TRBV12-3 or TRBV12-4 and TRBJ2-7; 7 bases fit TRBD1. J was trimmed by 3 bases and V by 6 bases; bases with no gene match: 5. The CDR3 consists of 13 residues. In DNA form, the CDR3 reads TGTGCCAGCAGGAGGGGACAGAACTACGAGCAGTACTTC. Amino acids: CASRRGQNYEQYF.

The chain employs TRBV3-1 (or the pseudogene TRBV3-2) and TRBJ2-6; D gene ambiguous. This CDR3 is 16 amino acids long. Trimming removed 1 base at V and 3 bases at J, with 10 bases between. Germline V CDR1 and CDR2: LGHDT, YNNKEL (reference sequence). CDR3 region: CASSQVNPGGANVLTF. The CDR3 DNA is TGTGCCAGCAGCCAAGTTAACCCCGGTGGGGCCAACGTCCTGACTTTC.

J is TRBJ2-7 and V is TRBV19, with D uncertain. CDR3 length: 14 residues. Germline CDR1 and CDR2: LNHDA and SQIVND (reference sequence). Trimming took off 5 bases at V and 1 base at J, with 12 bases between the two ends. CDR3 sequence (DNA): TGTGCCAGTAGTTTCAATAGGGAATCCTACGAGCAGTACTTC. Translated: CASSFNRESYEQYF. The complete variable domain, with remaining parts taken from reference TRBV19 and TRBJ2-7, reads DGGITQSPKYLFRKEGQNVTLSCEQNLNHDAMYWYRQDPGQGLRLIYYSQIVNDFQKGDIAEGYSVSREKKESFPLTVTSAQKNPTAFYLCASSFNRESYEQYFGPGTRLTVT.

The chain joins TRBV15 to TRBJ1-2, with D tentatively TRBD1 (5 bases). V was shortened by 0 bases and J by 0 bases, with 11 bases between the two germline ends. CDR1 LNHNV and CDR2 YYDKDF come from the germline V gene (reference sequence). This CDR3 region has 16 residues. CDR3 loop: CATSRDLGEANYGYTF. CDR3 nucleotides: TGTGCCACCAGCAGAGATCTGGGGGAGGCTAACTATGGCTACACCTTC.

The rearrangement uses TRBV30 and TRBJ1-6, with D perhaps TRBD1 (5 bases). This CDR3 comprises 15 residues. Germline-derived CDR1 and CDR2 are GTSNPN and SVGIG (reference sequence). Trimming removed 1 base at V and 10 bases at J, with 17 bases between. The CDR3 spells CAWSARSRGASPLHF. The CDR3 DNA is TGTGCCTGGAGTGCTCGGTCCCGAGGGGCATCACCCCTCCACTTT.

The chain couples TRBV2 to TRBJ1-6; D may be TRBD1 (5 bases). Germline CDR1 and CDR2: SNHLY and FYNNEI. This CDR3 spans 15 amino acids. The V end lost 7 bases, the J end lost 7 bases, and 17 bases lay between the germline ends. CDR3 nucleotides: TGTGCCAGCAAAATGGCAGGAGGGGTAAATTCACCCCTCCACTTT. This gives the protein CASKMAGGVNSPLHF.

The V call is TRBV19, the J call TRBJ1-1; 7 positions match TRBD1. The CDR3 consists of 14 residues. J gave up 14 bases and V 4 bases, and 16 bases lay outside the gene matches. Germline CDR1 and CDR2: LNHDA and SQIVND (reference sequence). CDR3 sequence: CASSNRPLDRLKFF. In DNA, the CDR3 is TGTGCCAGTAGTAACCGACCCTTGGACAGGTTGAAGTTCTTT.